These 5 T cell receptor beta chains originate from one sample sequenced in a study of response to subunit inactivated influenza vaccine. TCRdb re-derived calls from the RT-PCR reads in MiXCR, one entry per CDR3 protein. The sample contains a few hundred thousand distinct CDR3 sequences, 6% to 9% of which appear only once. The sequences come from PBMCs from blood, collected approximately 25 months after vaccination. The receptors here all came from a man between 50 and 69 years old who received an inactivated influenza vaccine.

J is TRBJ2-1 and V is TRBV7-9; D not resolved. Looked up from germline, CDR1 is SEHNR and CDR2 is FQNEAQ (reference sequence). Trimming left V 10 bases short and J 5 bases short, with 12 bases between. The CDR3 spans 12 residues. DNA for the CDR3: TGTGCCACTCCCTCAGGTAACAATGAGCAGTTCTTC. This sequence encodes CATPSGNNEQFF.

V gene TRBV20-1 combines with J gene TRBJ1-4; D call uncertain. The ends were cut back, 0 bases at V and 5 bases at J, with 7 bases in the middle. The germline gives CDR1 DFQATT, CDR2 SNEGSKA (reference sequence). This CDR3 is built from 13 residues. The chain's CDR3 is CSARDIINEKLFF. The CDR3 DNA sequence: TGCAGTGCTAGAGATATAATCAATGAAAAACTGTTTTTT.

In its sample, this clonotype was seen a few times. The V and J genes are TRBV20-1 and TRBJ2-7; 9 positions agree with TRBD1. CDR1 is DFQATT, CDR2 SNEGSKA, per germline (reference sequence). With 4 bases clipped from V and 5 bases from J, the junction kept 9 bases outside the gene matches. The CDR3 length is 14 residues. The CDR3 region is CSAKGQGIINEQYF. CDR3 bases: TGCAGTGCTAAGGGACAGGGCATTATCAACGAGCAGTACTTC.

This clonotype was counted at least ten times. The CDR3, as DNA: TGCAGCGTCCAAAAGGGACACATCACCGGGGAGCTGTTTTTT. As protein: CSVQKGHITGELFF. The rearrangement uses TRBV29-1 and TRBJ2-2; the D gene is possibly TRBD1 (6 bases). The germline V gene has CDR1 SQVTM and CDR2 ANQGSEA. The V end was cut by 6 bases, the J end by 4 bases, with 15 bases between. The CDR3 has 14 residues.

This sequence joins TRBV5-1 and TRBJ2-2; D remains unclear. Germline V gene data show CDR1 as SGHRS and CDR2 as YFSETQ. V lost 1 base, J lost 1 base, and 8 bases lay in between. The CDR3 has 15 residues. CDR3 nucleotide sequence: TGCGCCAGCAGCTTGTTGCCGGGGAACACCGGGGAGCTGTTTTTT. It encodes CASSLLPGNTGELFF. Complete variable domain (other parts from reference TRBV5-1 and TRBJ2-2): KAGVTQTPRYLIKTRGQQVTLSCSPISGHRSVSWYQQTPGQGLQFLFEYFSETQRNKGNFPGRFSGRQFSNSRSEMNVSTLELGDSALYLCASSLLPGNTGELFFGEGSRLTVL.